Shown below are 26 T cell receptor beta chains from a single sample sequenced in a study of T cell changes during pregnancy in multiple sclerosis. Sequencing was performed with immunoSEQ multiplex PCR; in TCRdb, only in-frame clones are kept and a portion is missing. The sample holds 55,000 to 65,000 clones, about 90% seen once. The starting material was peripheral blood, obtained in the first trimester of pregnancy. Receptors originate from a female donor in good health, enrolled as a control in a pregnancy study.

This clone showed up just a few times. As DNA, the CDR3 is TGTGCCAGCAGTTTCCGGGACAGGGGTGAAAAACTGTTTTTT. It codes for CASSFRDRGEKLFF. This chain joins TRBV6-5 and TRBJ1-4; the match to TRBD1 covers 10 bases. After removal of 4 bases from V and 7 bases from J, the junction contained 3 bases not matched to a gene. This CDR3 is built from 14 residues. From germline, CDR1 is MNHEY and CDR2 SVGAGI.

CDR3 bases: TGTGCCAGCAGCTTAGAAGTCCCCGGCGAGCAGTACTTC. This translates into CASSLEVPGEQYF. The chain is built from TRBV5-6 and TRBJ2-7; D not resolved. Germline V gene sequence: CDR1 SGHDT, CDR2 YYEEEE. The CDR3 is 13 residues long. V lost 2 bases and J lost 6, with 12 bases in between.

The rearrangement uses TRBV11-3 and TRBJ2-1; D is ambiguous. The CDR3 runs to 16 residues. Deletions cut 0 bases from V and 8 bases from J, with 17 bases between. The germline V gene encodes CDR1 SGHNT and CDR2 YENEEA. The CDR3 region is CASSLDGTALTHEQFF. CDR3 nucleotides: TGTGCCAGCAGCTTAGATGGCACAGCATTAACCCATGAGCAGTTCTTC.

This clone was observed a single time. V and J are TRBV5-6 and TRBJ2-1; D possibly corresponds to TRBD2 (6 bases). Trimming took 0 bases from V and 14 from J, leaving 21 bases between them. Germline V lookup: CDR1 SGHDT, CDR2 YYEEEE. This CDR3 comprises 15 residues. CDR3 DNA sequence: TGTGCCAGCAGCTTGGCCGAAGCAGGGCTCTGGAGGGAGTTCTTC. It yields the protein CASSLAEAGLWREFF.

The gene calls are TRBV11-2 and TRBJ2-1; 12 nucleotides match TRBD2. The V and J ends lost 6 bases and 4 bases, in that order; junction bases with no gene match: 7. CDR3 length equals 16 residues. Germline V CDR1 and CDR2: SGHAT, FQNNGV. The chain's CDR3 is CASRRTSGEVYNEQFF. The CDR3 nucleotides read TGTGCCAGCAGGAGGACTAGCGGGGAAGTATACAATGAGCAGTTCTTC.

The V and J genes are TRBV27 and TRBJ1-5; TRBD1 agrees at 8 bases. Germline values: CDR1 MNHEY, CDR2 SMNVEV (reference sequence). V trimming: 2 bases; J trimming: 6 bases; junction bases outside the gene matches: 9. The CDR3 covers 16 residues. In DNA form, the CDR3 reads TGTGCCAGCAGTTTACTCGGCAGGGGGCTCGGTCAGCCCCAGCATTTT. Translating gives CASSLLGRGLGQPQHF.

V is TRBV4-2 and J is TRBJ1-5; D remains unclear. The CDR3 contains 14 residues. The germline V and J ends were trimmed by 1 base and 1 base, with 5 bases remaining between them. The germline V gene has CDR1 LGHNA and CDR2 YNFKEQ. This CDR3 is CASSQGASNQPQHF. Here the CDR3 DNA reads TGTGCCAGCAGCCAAGGGGCGAGCAATCAGCCCCAGCATTTT.

The chain couples TRBV11-2 to TRBJ2-2, with D perhaps TRBD1 (6 bases). The length of the CDR3 is 16 residues. Trimming took off 5 bases at V and 6 bases at J, with 19 bases between the two ends. Germline CDR1 SGHAT, CDR2 FQNNGV. CDR3 coding DNA: TGTGCCAGCAGCCCTAGAACAGGGTCTGGAGCCGGGGAGCTGTTTTTT. The encoded protein is CASSPRTGSGAGELFF.

The gene calls are TRBV7-2 and TRBJ2-1; 8 bases line up with TRBD2. CDR3 length equals 16 residues. V lost 1 base, J lost 8 bases, and 10 bases stayed unmatched. Germline lookup yields CDR1 SGHTA and CDR2 FQGNSA. CDR3 nucleotides: TGTGCCAGCAGCTTAGGTCCAGGGCGGGGGGTCGATGAGCAGTTCTTC. Translated, it gives CASSLGPGRGVDEQFF.

This chain connects TRBV9 to TRBJ2-7; D unresolved. This CDR3 has 15 residues. CDR1 and CDR2 (germline): SGDLS, YYNGEE. The ends were cut back, 4 bases at V and 4 bases at J, with 18 bases in the middle. The DNA of the CDR3 is TGTGCCAGCAGCTCCAACCCCAGCGAGAATTACGAGCAGTACTTC. Translating it yields CASSSNPSENYEQYF.

The chain employs TRBV27 and TRBJ2-7; 8 positions match TRBD1. CDR1 is MNHEY, CDR2 SMNVEV, per germline (reference sequence). J gave up 1 base and V 3 bases, and 8 bases lay outside the gene matches. This CDR3 has 16 residues. The CDR3 reads CASSLLDREVSYEQYF. In DNA, the CDR3 is TGTGCCAGCAGTTTGTTGGACAGGGAGGTTTCCTACGAGCAGTACTTC.

V usage is TRBV2 and J usage is TRBJ2-7; 8 bases are a match to TRBD2. J lost 4 bases, V lost 4 bases, and 6 bases had no gene match. This CDR3 spans 14 amino acids. Germline V lookup: CDR1 SNHLY, CDR2 FYNNEI. CDR3 bases: TGTGCCAGCAGTGTATCGCGGGGGGAATACGAGCAGTACTTC. The encoded protein is CASSVSRGEYEQYF.

The chain employs TRBV2 and TRBJ2-1; D perhaps matches TRBD2 (6 bases). The V end lost 4 bases, the J end lost 8 bases, and 9 bases lay between the germline ends. The CDR3 spans 12 residues. Looked up from germline, CDR1 is SNHLY and CDR2 is FYNNEI. CDR3 coding DNA: TGTGCCAGCAGTGTTCGGGGGTATGAGCAGTTCTTC. Translating it yields CASSVRGYEQFF.

The V gene is TRBV5-1, the J gene TRBJ1-2, with D tentatively TRBD1 (6 bases). CDR3 length: 15 residues. The germline gives CDR1 SGHRS, CDR2 YFSETQ. V gave up 1 base and J gave up 3 bases, with 13 bases separating them. CDR3 coding DNA: TGCGCCAGCAGCTTGCAGGGGATGCCCGACTATGGCTACACCTTC. Translation: CASSLQGMPDYGYTF. Using reference TRBV5-1 and TRBJ1-2 for the parts outside the CDR3, the full variable domain is KAGVTQTPRYLIKTRGQQVTLSCSPISGHRSVSWYQQTPGQGLQFLFEYFSETQRNKGNFPGRFSGRQFSNSRSEMNVSTLELGDSALYLCASSLQGMPDYGYTFGSGTRLTVV.

The chain links TRBV4-2 to TRBJ2-2, with 10 positions matching TRBD1. The germline V gene encodes CDR1 LGHNA and CDR2 YNFKEQ. Trimming at V came to 4 bases and at J to 5 bases, leaving 10 bases not matched to a gene. The CDR3 covers 17 residues. CDR3 sequence (DNA): TGTGCCAGCAGCCCCGAATCGGGGACAGGGGATACCGGGGAGCTGTTTTTT. Residues: CASSPESGTGDTGELFF.

The chain is built from TRBV4-1 and TRBJ2-7; 8 bases are shared with TRBD1. Trimming removed 1 base from V and 4 bases from J; junction bases left unmatched: 0. The CDR3 runs 13 residues. Looked up from germline, CDR1 is MGHRA and CDR2 is YSYEKL. The CDR3 loop is CASSQGTGYEQYF. The DNA for the CDR3 is TGCGCCAGCAGCCAAGGGACAGGGTACGAGCAGTACTTC.

The genes are TRBV11-2 and TRBJ2-7; D is unresolved. The CDR3 extends over 15 amino acids. The V gene's germline CDR1 is SGHAT and CDR2 FQNNGV. V lost 0 bases and J lost 3, with 12 bases in between. The CDR3: CASSLDLKLYYEQYF. CDR3 in DNA: TGTGCCAGCAGCTTAGATCTAAAGCTCTACTACGAGCAGTACTTC. Looking up the rest from reference TRBV11-2 and TRBJ2-7 gives the full variable domain: EAGVAQSPRYKIIEKRQSVAFWCNPISGHATLYWYQQILGQGPKLLIQFQNNGVVDDSQLPKDRFSAERLKGVDSTLKIQPAKLEDSAVYLCASSLDLKLYYEQYFGPGTRLTVT.

The rearrangement uses TRBV6-5 and TRBJ1-6; weak D call: TRBD1 (5 bases). The ends were cut back, 5 bases at V and 13 bases at J, with 18 bases in the middle. Germline loops: CDR1 MNHEY, CDR2 SVGAGI. This CDR3 contains 14 residues. The CDR3: CASSGGGAAGPLHF. The CDR3 DNA is TGTGCCAGCAGTGGGGGAGGAGCAGCCGGGCCCCTCCACTTT.

The chain carries TRBV19 and TRBJ2-3; weak D call: TRBD2 (6 bases). Germline V gene data show CDR1 as LNHDA and CDR2 as SQIVND (reference sequence). This CDR3 region has 13 residues. Between the trimmed V and J ends, which lost 6 bases and 2 bases, there was a span of 9 bases. The CDR3 DNA follows: TGTGCCAGTAGGCTAGCGCACACAGATACGCAGTATTTT. Its protein product is CASRLAHTDTQYF.

This clone has more than one count but fewer than ten. Within the sample, other DNA sequences also encode this same CDR3. The chain links TRBV30 to TRBJ2-3; D is unclear. V was trimmed by 2 bases and J by 0 bases, leaving 6 bases between them. Germline CDR1 and CDR2: GTSNPN and SVGIG (reference sequence). This CDR3 comprises 13 residues. This chain's CDR3 is CAWSLSSTDTQYF. CDR3 in DNA: TGTGCCTGGAGTTTGAGTAGCACAGATACGCAGTATTTT.

The chain links TRBV2 to TRBJ2-2, with 7 bases matching TRBD1. Germline lookup yields CDR1 SNHLY and CDR2 FYNNEI. This CDR3 comprises 15 residues. V was pared by 8 bases and J by 1 base, with 7 bases of the junction left unmatched. The CDR3 loop is CASLSGTVNTGELFF. CDR3 nucleotide sequence: TGTGCCAGCCTGTCCGGGACAGTGAACACCGGGGAGCTGTTTTTT. The full variable domain, rest sourced from reference TRBV2 and TRBJ2-2, is EPEVTQTPSHQVTQMGQEVILRCVPISNHLYFYWYRQILGQKVEFLVSFYNNEISEKSEIFDDQFSVERPDGSNFTLKIRSTKLEDSAMYFCASLSGTVNTGELFFGEGSRLTVL.

This sequence joins TRBV10-3 and TRBJ1-1; 7 bases match TRBD1. The CDR3 is 12 residues long. Losses at the gene ends were 8 bases for V and 4 bases for J; bases not matched to a gene: 4. Germline loops: CDR1 ENHRY, CDR2 SYGVKD. The CDR3 loop reads CAIGTAGTEAFF. CDR3 in DNA: TGTGCCATCGGGACAGCAGGCACTGAAGCTTTCTTT.

The rearrangement links TRBV5-4 to TRBJ2-1; TRBD1 matches at 8 bases. With 4 bases clipped from V and 3 bases from J, the junction kept 9 bases outside the gene matches. The CDR3 totals 16 residues. Germline V lookup: CDR1 SGHNT, CDR2 YYREEE (reference sequence). CDR3 in amino acids: CASSHPGQEYYNEQFF. The CDR3 region has the DNA TGTGCCAGCAGCCATCCGGGACAGGAATACTACAATGAGCAGTTCTTC.

This clone was found once. The chain couples TRBV5-1 to TRBJ2-2; 10 positions match TRBD1. Germline V gene sequence: CDR1 SGHRS, CDR2 YFSETQ. V gave up 4 bases and J gave up 7 bases; unmatched junction bases: 7. The CDR3 spans 15 residues. The CDR3 reads CASSPRQGAIGELFF. DNA of the CDR3: TGCGCCAGCAGCCCAAGACAGGGGGCTATCGGGGAGCTGTTTTTT.

The chain employs TRBV5-8 and TRBJ1-1; perhaps TRBD1 as D (6 bases). The CDR3 has 16 amino acids. The germline V gene encodes CDR1 SGHTS and CDR2 YDEGEE. V was cut by 4 bases and J by 2 bases, with 18 bases left in between. CDR3 nucleotides: TGTGCCAGCAGCCTCCCCGGACAGACGGTTAACACTGAAGCTTTCTTT. Translation: CASSLPGQTVNTEAFF.

This clone turned up a few times. The CDR3, as DNA: TGTGCCAGTAGTACTCAGACAGGGAGGGCTTTCTTT. It codes for CASSTQTGRAFF. The chain has TRBV19 and TRBJ1-1, with 7 bases that match TRBD1. This CDR3 is 12 amino acids long. The V gene's germline CDR1 is LNHDA and CDR2 SQIVND (reference sequence). J lost 11 bases, V lost 4 bases, and 7 bases had no gene match. Drawing the rest from reference TRBV19 and TRBJ1-1, the complete variable domain is DGGITQSPKYLFRKEGQNVTLSCEQNLNHDAMYWYRQDPGQGLRLIYYSQIVNDFQKGDIAEGYSVSREKKESFPLTVTSAQKNPTAFYLCASSTQTGRAFFGQGTRLTVV.